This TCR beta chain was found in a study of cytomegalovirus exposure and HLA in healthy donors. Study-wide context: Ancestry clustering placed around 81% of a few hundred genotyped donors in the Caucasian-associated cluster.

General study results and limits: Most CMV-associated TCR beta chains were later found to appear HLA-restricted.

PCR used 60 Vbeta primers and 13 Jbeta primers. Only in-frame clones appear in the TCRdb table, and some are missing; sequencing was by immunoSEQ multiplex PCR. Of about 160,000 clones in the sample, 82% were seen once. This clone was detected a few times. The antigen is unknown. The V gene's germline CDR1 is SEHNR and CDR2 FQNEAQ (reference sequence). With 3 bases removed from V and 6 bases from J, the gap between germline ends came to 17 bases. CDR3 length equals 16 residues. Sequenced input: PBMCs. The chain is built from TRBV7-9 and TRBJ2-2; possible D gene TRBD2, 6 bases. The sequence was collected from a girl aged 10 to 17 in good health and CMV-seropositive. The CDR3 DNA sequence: TGTGCCAGCAGCTTTATTGCACTAGCTTACTCCGGGGAGCTGTTTTTT. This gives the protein CASSFIALAYSGELFF.